The 27 T cell receptor beta chains presented below share a single source sample, sequenced in a study of T cell changes during pregnancy in multiple sclerosis. Profiled with immunoSEQ multiplex PCR; TCRdb holds only in-frame clones, not every one. The data contain some 37,000 clones, roughly 93% of them singletons. Sequencing was performed on CD4+ T cells from peripheral blood mononuclear cells, taken before pregnancy. All receptors come from a female donor with multiple sclerosis, enrolled in a pregnancy study.

This rearrangement joins TRBV6-6 to TRBJ1-4; tentatively, D is TRBD1 (6 bases). This CDR3 has 14 residues. With 3 bases removed from V and 8 bases from J, the gap between germline ends came to 13 bases. The germline CDR1 and CDR2 sequences are MNHNY and SVGAGI (reference sequence). CDR3 sequence reads: CASSYTQGGEKLFF. The CDR3 nucleotides read TGTGCCAGCAGTTATACTCAAGGGGGAGAAAAACTGTTTTTT.

The genes are TRBV28 and TRBJ2-7, with D possibly being TRBD2 (5 bases). This CDR3 comprises 15 residues. With 3 bases removed from V and 0 bases from J, the gap between germline ends came to 12 bases. Per germline, CDR1 MDHEN and CDR2 SYDVKM. CDR3 residues: CASSFVSSNSYEQYF. DNA for the CDR3: TGTGCCAGCAGTTTTGTTTCTAGCAACTCCTACGAGCAGTACTTC.

J is TRBJ2-1 and V is TRBV5-1; the match to TRBD2 covers 10 bases. Germline loops: CDR1 SGHRS, CDR2 YFSETQ. CDR3 length: 16 amino acids. V gave up 0 bases and J gave up 9 bases; unmatched junction bases: 9. The CDR3, as DNA: TGCGCCAGCAGCTTGGGGACTAGCGGAGCCGTGGGTGAGCAGTTCTTC. Its protein is CASSLGTSGAVGEQFF.

The chain links TRBV7-2 to TRBJ2-6; no firm D call. The CDR3 is 16 amino acids. Germline CDR1 reads SGHTA; CDR2 reads FQGNSA. V lost 4 bases and J 0 bases, leaving 10 bases between the germline ends. Written as DNA, the CDR3 is TGTGCCAGCAGCTCGGCTAGAAACTCTGGGGCCAACGTCCTGACTTTC. It codes for CASSSARNSGANVLTF.

The chain is built from TRBV5-6 and TRBJ2-1, with D unresolved. The V gene's germline CDR1 is SGHDT and CDR2 YYEEEE. The CDR3 loop spans 11 amino acids. The germline V and J ends were trimmed by 5 bases and 7 bases, with 7 bases remaining between them. In DNA, the CDR3 is TGTGCCAGCAGAACCGGGAATGAGCAGTTCTTC. Amino acid sequence: CASRTGNEQFF.

The V and J genes are TRBV4-3 and TRBJ2-1, with TRBD2 matching 9 bases. J lost 7 bases, V lost 0 bases, and 13 bases had no gene match. The V gene's germline CDR1 is LGHNA and CDR2 YSLEER. The CDR3 has 18 amino acids. The chain's CDR3 is CASSQDIGGRALYNEQFF. CDR3 DNA sequence: TGCGCCAGCAGCCAAGATATAGGCGGGAGGGCTCTTTATAATGAGCAGTTCTTC.

CDR3 in amino acids: CAISESTQGAQIKYEQYF. As DNA, the CDR3 is TGTGCCATCAGTGAGTCGACTCAGGGGGCGCAAATAAAGTACGAGCAGTACTTC. The V call is TRBV10-3, the J call TRBJ2-7; the match to TRBD1 covers 8 bases. Trimming cost V 0 bases and J 4 bases; bases outside gene matches: 14. Germline V gene lookup returns CDR1 ENHRY and CDR2 SYGVKD. The CDR3 totals 18 residues.

The chain recombines TRBV28 with TRBJ2-1; no firm D call. The germline gives CDR1 MDHEN, CDR2 SYDVKM. The CDR3 spans 11 residues. Trimming pared 3 bases from V and 6 bases from J, leaving 3 bases between. The DNA of the CDR3 is TGTGCCAGCAGTTTCCGCAATGAGCAGTTCTTC. It encodes CASSFRNEQFF.

This chain links TRBV2 with TRBJ2-2; tentatively, D is TRBD1 (6 bases). There are 16 residues in the CDR3. V was clipped by 6 bases and J by 4 bases, with 18 bases between them. CDR1 SNHLY and CDR2 FYNNEI come from the germline V gene. CDR3: CASSAQVGGITGELFF. DNA for the CDR3: TGTGCCAGCAGCGCCCAGGTTGGGGGCATCACCGGGGAGCTGTTTTTT. The full variable domain, rest sourced from reference TRBV2 and TRBJ2-2, is EPEVTQTPSHQVTQMGQEVILRCVPISNHLYFYWYRQILGQKVEFLVSFYNNEISEKSEIFDDQFSVERPDGSNFTLKIRSTKLEDSAMYFCASSAQVGGITGELFFGEGSRLTVL.

As concerns this clone: The identical CDR3 is also encoded by other nucleotide sequences in the sample. This sequence joins TRBV28 and TRBJ2-5; D not certain. Germline assignment: CDR1 MDHEN and CDR2 SYDVKM. This CDR3 is built from 11 residues. Trimming stripped 5 bases from V and 2 bases from J, with 3 bases between. CDR3 bases: TGTGCCAGCAGTCTGCAAGAGACCCAGTACTTC. Translation gives CASSLQETQYF.

The chain recombines TRBV19 with TRBJ2-7; possibly TRBD2 for D (6 bases). CDR1 and CDR2 from the germline V gene are LNHDA and SQIVND (reference sequence). This CDR3 contains 14 residues. Trimming cost V 3 bases and J 7 bases, with 16 bases left between them. The CDR3: CASSIRDWPREQYF. Written as DNA, the CDR3 is TGTGCCAGTAGTATTAGGGACTGGCCACGGGAGCAGTACTTC.

This sequence joins TRBV19 and TRBJ2-3; TRBD1 matches 9 bases. The germline V gene has CDR1 LNHDA and CDR2 SQIVND (reference sequence). Trimming took 5 bases from V and 1 from J; bases not matched to a gene: 7. The CDR3 consists of 16 residues. The CDR3 region has the DNA TGTGCCAGTAGTTCACACCGGGACAGGGGCACAGATACGCAGTATTTT. Its translation: CASSSHRDRGTDTQYF.

The chain carries TRBV2 and TRBJ2-3, with TRBD2 identical over 14 bases. Germline values: CDR1 SNHLY, CDR2 FYNNEI. The CDR3 totals 16 residues. After removal of 6 bases from V and 0 bases from J, the junction contained 2 bases not matched to a gene. The DNA of the CDR3 is TGTGCCAGCAGGAGACTAGCGGGAGGGAGCACAGATACGCAGTATTTT. Its protein product is CASRRLAGGSTDTQYF.

The rearrangement joins TRBV5-1 to TRBJ2-1; TRBD2 agrees at 9 bases. The CDR3 sequence is 16 residues long. V trimming: 4 bases; J trimming: 2 bases; junction bases outside the gene matches: 7. CDR1 and CDR2 (germline): SGHRS, YFSETQ. CDR3 amino acids: CASSPPASGTYNEQFF. Here the CDR3 DNA reads TGCGCCAGCAGCCCCCCCGCTAGCGGGACCTACAATGAGCAGTTCTTC.

V is TRBV7-2 and J is TRBJ2-5; 7 positions match TRBD1. The CDR3 totals 14 residues. V was clipped by 5 bases and J by 1 base; unmatched bases: 4. Germline assignment: CDR1 SGHTA and CDR2 FQGNSA. The CDR3: CASSVTGPQETQYF. In DNA, the CDR3 is TGTGCCAGCAGCGTGACAGGGCCCCAAGAGACCCAGTACTTC.

The chain couples TRBV6-9 to TRBJ2-7; TRBD2 aligns across 8 bases. Trimming cost V 6 bases and J 4 bases; bases outside gene matches: 11. The CDR3 sequence is 15 residues long. Germline CDR1 MNHGY, CDR2 SVAAGI. The DNA of the CDR3 is TGTGCCAGCAGCCACCCTAGCGGGCCTAATTACGAGCAGTACTTC. Its protein product is CASSHPSGPNYEQYF.

The V call is TRBV19, the J call TRBJ2-1; TRBD2 matches 10 bases. The V gene end was trimmed by 3 bases and the J gene end by 1 base; junction bases not matched to a gene: 6. This CDR3 has 17 residues. Germline V gene sequence: CDR1 LNHDA, CDR2 SQIVND (reference sequence). DNA of the CDR3: TGTGCCAGTAGTATTCAGAGCGGGAGGGCGTCCTACAATGAGCAGTTCTTC. Residues: CASSIQSGRASYNEQFF.

The chain combines TRBV5-4 with TRBJ2-1, with TRBD2 as a possible D gene (6 bases). V was pared by 1 base and J by 1 base, with 12 bases between. Germline CDR1 reads SGHNT; CDR2 reads YYREEE (reference sequence). The CDR3 runs to 16 residues. The CDR3 loop reads CASSLMSGGSYNEQFF. The CDR3 DNA reads TGTGCCAGCAGCTTGATGTCCGGAGGGTCCTACAATGAGCAGTTCTTC.

The CDR3 coding sequence is TGTGCCAGCTCACCGGGCGAGCACGGGAATCGAGAGACCCAGTACTTC. Its protein is CASSPGEHGNRETQYF. V is TRBV18 and J is TRBJ2-5; TRBD2 might be the D (5 bases). CDR1 is KGHSH and CDR2 is LQKENI in the germline V gene. This CDR3 spans 16 amino acids. Deletions cut 3 bases from V and 4 bases from J, with 18 bases between.

This clone turned up a few times. The rearrangement links TRBV19 to TRBJ1-1; TRBD1 matches at 10 bases. Germline lookup yields CDR1 LNHDA and CDR2 SQIVND (reference sequence). Unmatched junction bases numbered 8, after V lost 9 bases and J lost 7 bases. The CDR3 is made up of 13 amino acids. The CDR3 DNA reads TGTGCCAGCAAGGGACAGGGGCTGGGTGAAGCTTTCTTT. Protein product: CASKGQGLGEAFF.

The gene calls are TRBV30 and TRBJ1-6, with a weak D call TRBD1 (5 bases). V lost 3 bases and J 8 bases, leaving 8 bases between the germline ends. There are 12 residues in the CDR3. CDR1 is GTSNPN, CDR2 SVGIG, per germline (reference sequence). The CDR3 reads CAWRGRDSPLHF. CDR3 nucleotide sequence: TGTGCCTGGAGAGGCAGGGATTCACCCCTCCACTTT.

The J gene is TRBJ2-7, the V gene TRBV6-1; TRBD2 matches at 10 bases. The CDR3 has 15 residues. Germline CDR1 MNHNS, CDR2 SASEGT. After removal of 7 bases from V and 1 base from J, the junction contained 7 bases not matched to a gene. CDR3 DNA: TGTGCCAGCAACCCTAGCGGGAGCCCATCCTACGAGCAGTACTTC. This sequence encodes CASNPSGSPSYEQYF.

The V and J genes are TRBV19 and TRBJ2-5; a weak D match, TRBD2 (7 bases). Germline values: CDR1 LNHDA, CDR2 SQIVND (reference sequence). V lost 7 bases to trimming and J lost 1 base, with 16 bases between them. This CDR3 has 15 amino acids. DNA of the CDR3: TGTGCCAGTACCATGGGGGGGGCTCTCCAAGAGACCCAGTACTTC. It specifies CASTMGGALQETQYF.

The J gene is TRBJ2-4, the V gene TRBV27, with D uncertain. V gave up 2 bases and J gave up 0 bases, with 11 bases separating them. The CDR3 extends over 16 amino acids. The germline V gene has CDR1 MNHEY and CDR2 SMNVEV (reference sequence). The CDR3 sequence: CASSLVVDLAKNIQYF. The DNA of the CDR3 is TGTGCCAGCAGTTTAGTAGTAGATCTAGCCAAAAACATTCAGTACTTC.

The V call is TRBV19, the J call TRBJ1-3; 10 bases line up with TRBD1. Trimming took 9 bases from V and 2 from J; bases not matched to a gene: 7. Germline V CDR1 and CDR2: LNHDA, SQIVND (reference sequence). The CDR3 is made up of 15 amino acids. The CDR3 nucleotides read TGTGCCAGCTGGGACAGGGGCTGGACTGGAAACACCATATATTTT. Translation gives CASWDRGWTGNTIYF.

V gene TRBV30 combines with J gene TRBJ1-5; D is uncertain. V was clipped by 5 bases and J by 3 bases, with 11 bases between them. From germline, CDR1 is GTSNPN and CDR2 SVGIG (reference sequence). The CDR3 sequence is 13 residues long. The CDR3 reads CAWASGFNQPQHF. The DNA for the CDR3 is TGTGCCTGGGCCTCAGGATTCAATCAGCCCCAGCATTTT.

The rearrangement links TRBV5-5 to TRBJ2-3; D may be TRBD2 (5 bases). This CDR3 spans 14 amino acids. Germline V lookup: CDR1 SGHKS, CDR2 YYEKEE (reference sequence). V was trimmed by 2 bases and J by 1 base, leaving 8 bases between them. The CDR3, as DNA: TGTGCCAGCAGCTTCTTGCGGGGCACAGATACGCAGTATTTT. Its protein product is CASSFLRGTDTQYF. The full variable domain, with the rest looked up from reference TRBV5-5 and TRBJ2-3, is DAGVTQSPTHLIKTRGQQVTLRCSPISGHKSVSWYQQVLGQGPQFIFQYYEKEERGRGNFPDRFSARQFPNYSSELNVNALLLGDSALYLCASSFLRGTDTQYFGPGTRLTVL.